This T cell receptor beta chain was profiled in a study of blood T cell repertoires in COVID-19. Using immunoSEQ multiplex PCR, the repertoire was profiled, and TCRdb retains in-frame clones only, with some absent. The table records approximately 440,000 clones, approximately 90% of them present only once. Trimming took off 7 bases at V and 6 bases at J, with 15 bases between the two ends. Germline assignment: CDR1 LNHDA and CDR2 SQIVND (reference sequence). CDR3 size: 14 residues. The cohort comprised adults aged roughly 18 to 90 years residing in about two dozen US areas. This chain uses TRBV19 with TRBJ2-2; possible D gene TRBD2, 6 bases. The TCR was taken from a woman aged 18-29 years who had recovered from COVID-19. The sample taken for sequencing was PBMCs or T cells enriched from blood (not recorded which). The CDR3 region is CASTPGWGAGELFF. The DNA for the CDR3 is TGTGCCAGTACTCCTGGTTGGGGGGCCGGGGAGCTGTTTTTT.